This entry lists 21 T cell receptor beta chains sequenced from one sample in a study of blood T cell repertoires in COVID-19. Produced via immunoSEQ multiplex PCR; TCRdb's table is partial and in-frame only. The profile shows some 160,000 clones, 86% of them singletons. Sequencing was carried out using peripheral blood. All receptors come from a woman aged 70-85 years with acute or convalescent COVID-19.

The V call is TRBV28, the J call TRBJ2-5; 7 bases fit TRBD1. CDR1 and CDR2 from the germline V gene are MDHEN and SYDVKM. V lost 6 bases, J lost 5 bases, and 9 bases stayed unmatched. CDR3 size: 14 residues. The CDR3 protein is CASSPIGGEETQYF. CDR3 bases: TGTGCCAGCAGCCCTATAGGGGGCGAGGAGACCCAGTACTTC.

CDR3 bases: TGTGCCAGCAGCCCGACAGGCGCTTATGGCTACACCTTC. Its protein is CASSPTGAYGYTF. The chain recombines TRBV6-6 with TRBJ1-2, with D possibly TRBD1 on 6 matching bases. Trimming shortened V by 6 bases and J by 5 bases, and 13 bases separated the two germline ends. CDR3 length: 13 residues. The germline V gene encodes CDR1 MNHNY and CDR2 SVGAGI (reference sequence).

The J gene is TRBJ2-7, the V gene TRBV4-2; 9 bases align to TRBD1. Germline V gives CDR1 LGHNA, CDR2 YNFKEQ. The CDR3 loop spans 15 amino acids. V trimming: 4 bases; J trimming: 3 bases; junction bases outside the gene matches: 7. The CDR3 DNA is TGTGCCAGCAGCCGCTCCGGGACAGGGATCTACGAGCAGTACTTC. It specifies CASSRSGTGIYEQYF.

Here the CDR3 DNA reads TGCGCCAGCAGCCAAGCCGCGACACCGAGCTCCTACAATGAGCAGTTCTTC. Its translation is CASSQAATPSSYNEQFF. This rearrangement joins TRBV4-1 to TRBJ2-1; no clear D gene. The CDR3 loop spans 17 amino acids. CDR1 and CDR2 from the germline V gene are MGHRA and YSYEKL. Trimming removed 1 base from V and 0 bases from J, with 13 bases in between.

The chain uses TRBV7-8 and TRBJ2-2; the D is unclear. V was shortened by 8 bases and J by 5 bases, with 6 bases between the two germline ends. Germline V gene lookup returns CDR1 SGHVS and CDR2 FQNEAQ. The CDR3 spans 11 residues. CDR3 region: CASGATGELFF. The DNA for the CDR3 is TGTGCCAGCGGTGCGACCGGGGAGCTGTTTTTT.

A few counts support this clone. V gene TRBV24-1 combines with J gene TRBJ2-1, with TRBD2 matching over 15 bases. CDR3 size: 19 residues. Looked up from germline, CDR1 is KGHDR and CDR2 is SFDVKD. The J segment lost 2 bases and the V segment lost 6 bases, leaving 10 bases of the junction unmatched. This chain's CDR3 is CATSSPRTSGGATYNEQFF. The DNA for the CDR3 is TGTGCCACCAGTTCCCCTCGGACTAGCGGGGGGGCAACCTACAATGAGCAGTTCTTC.

The chain recombines TRBV30 with TRBJ1-5; possible D gene TRBD1, 6 bases. The CDR3 totals 13 residues. Between the trimmed V and J ends, which lost 3 bases and 6 bases, there was a span of 12 bases. CDR1 GTSNPN and CDR2 SVGIG come from the germline V gene (reference sequence). In DNA form, the CDR3 reads TGTGCCTGGAGCCGGGGGGCCCGTCAGCCCCAGCATTTT. Its translation is CAWSRGARQPQHF.

The chain combines TRBV29-1 with TRBJ1-2; D unresolved. The V end lost 4 bases, the J end lost 2 bases, and 14 bases lay between the germline ends. The V gene's germline CDR1 is SQVTM and CDR2 ANQGSEA. The CDR3 has 14 amino acids. CDR3 residues: CSVVAGPRNYGYTF. DNA of the CDR3: TGCAGCGTTGTGGCGGGCCCCCGGAACTATGGCTACACCTTC.

This clone is a singleton in its sample. The chain carries TRBV14 and TRBJ2-7; 9 bases fit TRBD1. The CDR3 has 15 amino acids. Per germline, CDR1 SGHDN and CDR2 FVKESK. V lost 5 bases, J lost 4 bases, and 9 bases stayed unmatched. CDR3 coding DNA: TGTGCCAGCAGCAGCACCGGACAGGGGACGTACGAGCAGTACTTC. Its translation is CASSSTGQGTYEQYF.

The CDR3 spells CASSLEGAPSSYNSPLHF. CDR3 nucleotides: TGTGCCAGCAGCTTAGAGGGAGCTCCAAGCTCCTATAATTCACCCCTCCACTTT. The chain couples TRBV7-6 to TRBJ1-6, with D unclear. V dropped 1 base and J dropped 0 bases, with 13 bases sitting between them. This CDR3 is built from 18 residues. Germline V CDR1 and CDR2: SGHVS, FNYEAQ.

The rearrangement links TRBV15 to TRBJ2-1; 7 nucleotides match TRBD2. The CDR3 is made up of 12 amino acids. Germline CDR1 is LNHNV and CDR2 is YYDKDF (reference sequence). V shed 5 bases, J shed 9 bases, and the junction held 4 bases outside the gene matches. The CDR3 reads CATSGGEGEQFF. Written as DNA, the CDR3 is TGTGCCACCAGCGGGGGGGAGGGTGAGCAGTTCTTC.

The chain recombines TRBV5-1 with TRBJ2-1; TRBD2 agrees at 7 bases. CDR3 length: 16 residues. Germline V gene sequence: CDR1 SGHRS, CDR2 YFSETQ. V lost 0 bases, J lost 1 base, and 4 bases stayed unmatched. Written as DNA, the CDR3 is TGCGCCAGCAGCTTGGTAAGCGGGACTTCCTACAATGAGCAGTTCTTC. Its translation: CASSLVSGTSYNEQFF.

V is TRBV4-1 and J is TRBJ2-7; possible D gene TRBD1, 7 bases. The germline V and J ends were trimmed by 2 bases and 7 bases, with 12 bases remaining between them. The CDR3 is 13 amino acids. The V gene's germline CDR1 is MGHRA and CDR2 YSYEKL. This CDR3 reads CASSQPQGREQYF. The CDR3 DNA follows: TGCGCCAGCAGCCAACCACAGGGGAGGGAGCAGTACTTC.

The rearrangement uses TRBV6-1 and TRBJ1-5; 7 bases agree with TRBD1. This CDR3 is built from 14 residues. Germline assignment: CDR1 MNHNS and CDR2 SASEGT. The junction had 7 bases not matched to a gene; V was cut back by 5 bases and J by 6 bases. The chain's CDR3 is CASSSTGQSQPQHF. CDR3 DNA: TGTGCCAGCAGTTCGACAGGGCAGAGTCAGCCCCAGCATTTT.

The table lists this clone with a few counts. The V and J genes are TRBV6-5 and TRBJ1-6; D unclear. The CDR3 has 13 amino acids. V lost 5 bases, J lost 9 bases, and 11 bases lay in between. CDR1 and CDR2 (germline): MNHEY, SVGAGI. In DNA form, the CDR3 reads TGTGCCAGCAGTCTAGACCCAGTTTCACCCCTCCACTTT. Translating it yields CASSLDPVSPLHF.

The chain links TRBV2 to TRBJ1-2; D is ambiguous. V gave up 7 bases and J gave up 5 bases, with 14 bases separating them. Germline lookup yields CDR1 SNHLY and CDR2 FYNNEI. This CDR3 has 13 residues. Here the CDR3 DNA reads TGTGCCAGCAACCCTTGGATGACTTATGGCTACACCTTC. Translating gives CASNPWMTYGYTF.

The V call is TRBV5-1, the J call TRBJ2-1; perhaps TRBD2 as D (6 bases). CDR3 size: 12 residues. Germline-derived CDR1 and CDR2 are SGHRS and YFSETQ. Trimming shortened V by 1 base and J by 9 bases, and 8 bases separated the two germline ends. The CDR3 loop is CASSLSGVEQFF. The CDR3 region has the DNA TGCGCCAGCAGCTTGTCGGGGGTTGAGCAGTTCTTC.

The chain recombines TRBV29-1 with TRBJ1-5; possible D gene TRBD1, 5 bases. Between the trimmed V and J ends, which lost 4 bases and 4 bases, there was a span of 11 bases. The CDR3 contains 13 residues. Germline V gene lookup returns CDR1 SQVTM and CDR2 ANQGSEA. CDR3 coding DNA: TGCAGCGTTGCGACGGCAGGGAATCAGCCCCAGCATTTT. Its translation: CSVATAGNQPQHF.

This clone was seen only once. This chain joins TRBV15 and TRBJ2-5, with 8 bases matching TRBD2. Trimming took 5 bases from V and 1 from J; bases not matched to a gene: 9. Germline lookup yields CDR1 LNHNV and CDR2 YYDKDF (reference sequence). The CDR3 is made up of 16 amino acids. CDR3 DNA sequence: TGTGCCACCAGCCGTGGACTAGCAGATTCCCAAGAGACCCAGTACTTC. Translated: CATSRGLADSQETQYF.

This chain links TRBV28 with TRBJ1-2, with 9 bases matching TRBD1. Trimming cost V 10 bases and J 5 bases; bases outside gene matches: 8. The CDR3 is 13 amino acids. Germline CDR1 and CDR2: MDHEN and SYDVKM. The CDR3 DNA reads TGTGCCACTACAACAGGGGGCGCATATGGCTACACCTTC. It encodes CATTTGGAYGYTF.

J is TRBJ2-7 and V is TRBV9, with 8 bases that match TRBD2. This CDR3 is built from 15 residues. V shed 0 bases and J 5 bases; nucleotides not matched to a gene: 7. The germline V gene encodes CDR1 SGDLS and CDR2 YYNGEE. CDR3 coding DNA: TGTGCCAGCAGCGTAGGCAGCGGGAGTCTAAACGAGCAGTACTTC. Encoded protein: CASSVGSGSLNEQYF.